These T cell receptor beta chains were read from a single sample in a study of long-term antiretroviral therapy in people with HIV. The data were produced by immunoSEQ multiplex PCR, yet TCRdb's version contains in-frame clones alone and is incomplete. Among around 40,000 clones listed, approximately 86% were seen once. The material was unsorted PBMCs, obtained 0.1 years before starting antiretroviral therapy. These receptor sequences come from a woman in her forties or fifties with HIV. The CDR3 runs from the conserved cysteine through the conserved F or W. Each record gives: J gene, clone size, CDR3 length, V gene, D gene, CDR3 protein, CDR3 DNA. The D gene is left open where the match is weak. Clone size is not always given. Where it is, it says once, few, many or a class for expanded clones.

j_call: TRBJ2-7; clone_size: once; cdr3_length: 14; v_call: TRBV4-1; d_call: NA; cdr3_aa: CASSQDIGGYEQYF; cdr3_nt: TGCGCCAGCAGCCAAGATATCGGGGGATACGAGCAGTACTTC
j_call: TRBJ1-1; clone_size: NA; cdr3_length: 15; v_call: TRBV4-2; d_call: NA; cdr3_aa: CASSQVVSMNTEAFF; cdr3_nt: TGTGCCAGCAGCCAAGTAGTCAGCATGAACACTGAAGCTTTCTTT
j_call: TRBJ1-2; clone_size: once; cdr3_length: 18; v_call: TRBV5-4; d_call: TRBD1; cdr3_aa: CASSLGGGTGLGYARYTF; cdr3_nt: TGTGCCAGCAGCTTGGGAGGGGGGACAGGGTTAGGGTATGCACGCTACACCTTC
j_call: TRBJ2-1; clone_size: NA; cdr3_length: 15; v_call: TRBV14; d_call: NA; cdr3_aa: CASSQRESRGNEQFF; cdr3_nt: TGTGCCAGCAGCCAGCGAGAAAGTCGGGGGAATGAGCAGTTCTTC
j_call: TRBJ1-1; clone_size: NA; cdr3_length: 13; v_call: TRBV15; d_call: NA; cdr3_aa: CATSGLSGQEAFF; cdr3_nt: TGTGCCACCAGCGGCTTGTCGGGACAAGAAGCTTTCTTT
j_call: TRBJ1-1; clone_size: NA; cdr3_length: 16; v_call: TRBV4-3; d_call: NA; cdr3_aa: CASSLRPGGTNTEAFF; cdr3_nt: TGCGCCAGCAGCCTCCGACCTGGGGGCACTAACACTGAAGCTTTCTTT
j_call: TRBJ2-7; clone_size: NA; cdr3_length: 14; v_call: TRBV7-2; d_call: NA; cdr3_aa: CASSLNPLPYEQYF; cdr3_nt: TGTGCCAGCAGCTTAAACCCGCTCCCTTACGAGCAGTACTTC
j_call: TRBJ1-5; clone_size: NA; cdr3_length: 14; v_call: TRBV7-2; d_call: TRBD1; cdr3_aa: CASRETGLLQPQHF; cdr3_nt: TGTGCCAGCAGGGAGACAGGGTTACTTCAGCCCCAGCATTTT
j_call: TRBJ1-2; clone_size: NA; cdr3_length: 15; v_call: TRBV12-2; d_call: NA; cdr3_aa: CASRLDQTANYGYTF; cdr3_nt: TGTGCAAGTCGCTTAGATCAGACGGCTAACTATGGCTACACCTTC
j_call: TRBJ1-2; clone_size: NA; cdr3_length: 11; v_call: TRBV4-2; d_call: NA; cdr3_aa: CASSQEQGYTF; cdr3_nt: TGTGCCAGCAGCCAAGAGCAAGGCTACACCTTC
j_call: TRBJ2-5; clone_size: NA; cdr3_length: 15; v_call: TRBV14; d_call: NA; cdr3_aa: CASSQGGLVGETQYF; cdr3_nt: TGTGCCAGCAGCCAAGGGGGGCTTGTAGGAGAGACCCAGTACTTC
j_call: TRBJ1-1; clone_size: NA; cdr3_length: 13; v_call: TRBV5-1; d_call: TRBD1; cdr3_aa: CASKEENRGMAFF; cdr3_nt: TGCGCCAGCAAAGAGGAAAACAGGGGCATGGCTTTCTTT
j_call: TRBJ1-2; clone_size: NA; cdr3_length: 12; v_call: TRBV28; d_call: NA; cdr3_aa: CASSPLNYGYTF; cdr3_nt: TGTGCCAGCAGTCCCTTGAACTATGGCTACACCTTC
j_call: TRBJ1-1; clone_size: NA; cdr3_length: 13; v_call: TRBV2; d_call: NA; cdr3_aa: CASVLGENTEAFF; cdr3_nt: TGTGCCAGCGTTCTCGGAGAGAACACTGAAGCTTTCTTT
j_call: TRBJ2-3; clone_size: NA; cdr3_length: 15; v_call: TRBV30; d_call: NA; cdr3_aa: CAWSVWGAGTDTQYF; cdr3_nt: TGTGCCTGGAGTGTCTGGGGCGCGGGCACAGATACGCAGTATTTT
j_call: TRBJ2-3; clone_size: NA; cdr3_length: 16; v_call: TRBV5-1; d_call: NA; cdr3_aa: CASSLARGESTDTQYF; cdr3_nt: TGCGCCAGCAGCTTGGCCAGGGGCGAGAGCACAGATACGCAGTATTTT
j_call: TRBJ2-5; clone_size: NA; cdr3_length: 13; v_call: TRBV10-3; d_call: NA; cdr3_aa: CAISRGGQETQYF; cdr3_nt: TGTGCCATCAGTCGAGGAGGGCAAGAGACCCAGTACTTC
j_call: TRBJ1-5; clone_size: NA; cdr3_length: 15; v_call: TRBV5-4; d_call: NA; cdr3_aa: CASSLGGGKDQPQHF; cdr3_nt: TGTGCCAGCAGCTTGGGCGGGGGGAAAGATCAGCCCCAGCATTTT
j_call: TRBJ2-7; clone_size: NA; cdr3_length: 14; v_call: TRBV7-3; d_call: TRBD2; cdr3_aa: CASSNLAGGREQYF; cdr3_nt: TGTGCCAGCAGCAATCTAGCGGGGGGGCGCGAGCAGTACTTC
j_call: TRBJ2-2; clone_size: once; cdr3_length: 13; v_call: TRBV27; d_call: NA; cdr3_aa: CASSLRGPGELFF; cdr3_nt: TGTGCCAGCAGTTTGAGGGGCCCCGGGGAGCTGTTTTTT
j_call: TRBJ1-3; clone_size: NA; cdr3_length: 16; v_call: TRBV5-1; d_call: NA; cdr3_aa: CASSLDPGVTGNTIYF; cdr3_nt: TGCGCCAGCAGCTTGGATCCGGGGGTAACTGGAAACACCATATATTTT
j_call: TRBJ2-7; clone_size: NA; cdr3_length: 15; v_call: TRBV11-2; d_call: NA; cdr3_aa: CASSLALDNSYEQYF; cdr3_nt: TGTGCCAGCAGCTTAGCCCTCGATAACTCCTACGAGCAGTACTTC
j_call: TRBJ2-3; clone_size: NA; cdr3_length: 16; v_call: TRBV4-3; d_call: TRBD2; cdr3_aa: CASSQESGGNTDTQYF; cdr3_nt: TGCGCCAGCAGCCAGGAAAGCGGGGGGAATACAGATACGCAGTATTTT
j_call: TRBJ1-6; clone_size: few; cdr3_length: 14; v_call: TRBV5-1; d_call: TRBD1; cdr3_aa: CASGQGRDNSPLHF; cdr3_nt: TGCGCCAGCGGACAGGGCCGCGATAATTCACCCCTCCACTTT
j_call: TRBJ2-3; clone_size: NA; cdr3_length: 14; v_call: TRBV19; d_call: NA; cdr3_aa: CASKNLPSTDTQYF; cdr3_nt: TGTGCCAGTAAAAACCTCCCTAGCACAGATACGCAGTATTTT
j_call: TRBJ2-5; clone_size: NA; cdr3_length: 15; v_call: TRBV18; d_call: TRBD2; cdr3_aa: CASSPPGLAGETQYF; cdr3_nt: TGTGCCAGCTCACCTCCGGGACTAGCGGGGGAGACCCAGTACTTC
j_call: TRBJ2-5; clone_size: NA; cdr3_length: 13; v_call: TRBV18; d_call: NA; cdr3_aa: CASSPVLSGTQYF; cdr3_nt: TGTGCCAGCTCACCCGTCCTTAGCGGGACCCAGTACTTC